This TCR beta chain originates from a study of blood T cells in healthy people across ages. Study conclusions and caveats: A roughly linear fall in TCR beta diversity per million T cells was seen with increasing age.

The use of a sample-barcoded 5' primer and a J-beta primer mix characterized a second PCR of roughly 7 to 12 cycles. TCRdb redid the calling of the 5' RACE reads with MiXCR, one entry per CDR3 protein. The sample includes approximately 1.5 million distinct CDR3 sequences, approximately 39% of them seen just once. Samples each had at least 5 micrograms of total RNA extracted. Notes on this clonotype: The target antigen is unknown.

The germline gives CDR1 GTSNPN, CDR2 SVGIG (reference sequence). Trimming removed 4 bases at V and 6 bases at J, with 11 bases between. CDR3 size: 12 residues. The sample taken for sequencing was blood. This TCR was recovered from a woman between 18 and 29 years old in good health. The rearrangement uses TRBV30 and TRBJ2-3; D unresolved. The CDR3 loop reads CAWTQNVDTQYF. In DNA, the CDR3 is TGTGCCTGGACCCAAAACGTGGATACGCAGTATTTT.